This T cell receptor (beta chain) was captured by sequencing in a study of T-cell memory formation after mild COVID-19. Whole-study context: Largely, the TCR clusters proved donor specific.

Germline CDR1 and CDR2: MGHRA and YSYEKL. This CDR3 has 15 amino acids. Trimming shortened V by 2 bases and J by 1 base, and 8 bases separated the two germline ends. Study-wide findings and caveats: Pre-infection memory carried some responding clones, suggesting that cross-reactive memory joined. Clones that contracted clustered mainly in CM and EM if CD4+ and in EMRA if CD8+. There was a balanced CD4/CD8 profile in clones contracting day 15 to 85, and later expanders leaned CD4+.

In TCRdb, the 5' RACE reads were re-called with MiXCR into one record per CDR3 protein. The sample includes just under 350,000 distinct CDR3 sequences, 13% seen only once; the top ten take around 21%. Points on this clonotype: Its target is not known.

This TCR derives from a man between 18 and 29 years old who had mild COVID-19 (a few samples of this study predate the infection). Cell type and time point are not known. The sequenced sample was PBMCs or a T cell subset sorted from them (not recorded which). The V gene is TRBV4-1, the J gene TRBJ2-2; D remains unclear. The CDR3 loop is CASSQLWENTGELFF. The CDR3, as DNA: TGCGCCAGCAGCCAATTGTGGGAGAACACCGGGGAGCTGTTTTTT.